This entry lists 18 T cell receptor beta chains sequenced from one sample in a study of metastatic and nonmetastatic thyroid tumors. No treatment of any kind had been given to any patient before thyroid surgery. TCRdb re-called clones via MiXCR from the PCR reads. This sample has 7,500 to 8,500 clones, with 20% to 30% found just once. Sequencing used tumor tissue. The receptors stem from a female donor with papillary thyroid cancer or a benign thyroid nodule (not recorded which). Some clones in this sample may be carry-over from other donors' samples.

Ten or more counts support this clone. The chain employs TRBV25-1 and TRBJ2-7; D possibly uses TRBD1 or TRBD2 (5 bases each). The CDR3 spans 14 residues. Germline CDR1 is MGHDK and CDR2 is SYGVNS. V lost 5 bases to trimming and J lost 2 bases, with 13 bases between them. This CDR3 is CASSRGDIAYEQYF. CDR3 DNA: TGTGCCAGCAGTAGAGGGGATATTGCCTACGAGCAGTACTTC.

The chain has TRBV15 and TRBJ2-1, with 11 bases matching TRBD1. Germline V CDR1 and CDR2: LNHNV, YYDKDF (reference sequence). V lost 5 bases to trimming and J lost 9 bases; unmatched junction nucleotides: 3. CDR3 size: 13 residues. The CDR3 here is CATSAGTGGEQFF. The CDR3 nucleotides are TGTGCCACCAGCGCCGGGACAGGGGGTGAGCAGTTCTTC.

With respect to this clone: At one end, the junction sequence differs from germline, possibly due to a read error. CDR3 loop: CASILATGDEKLFF. As DNA, the CDR3 is TGCGCCAGCATCTTGGCCACAGGGGATGAAAAACTGTTTTTT. The chain carries TRBV5-1 and TRBJ1-4; 7 nucleotides match TRBD1. Germline V gives CDR1 SGHRS, CDR2 YFSETQ. There are 14 residues in the CDR3. The entire variable domain, with the rest obtained from reference TRBV5-1 and TRBJ1-4, is as follows: KAGVTQTPRYLIKTRGQQVTLSCSPISGHRSVSWYQQTPGQGLQFLFEYFSETQRNKGNFPGRFSGRQFSNSRSEMNVSTLELGDSALYLCASILATGDEKLFFGSGTQLSVL.

This clone was seen a few times. The same CDR3 can be traced to other DNA sequences in this sample. V and J are TRBV11-2 and TRBJ2-1, with TRBD2 identical over 12 bases. The CDR3 spans 18 residues. Germline V CDR1 and CDR2: SGHAT, FQNNGV. The J segment lost 1 base and the V segment lost 0 bases, leaving 4 bases of the junction unmatched. The CDR3 loop is CASSLELAGGGSYNEQFF. The DNA for the CDR3 is TGTGCCAGCAGCTTAGAACTAGCGGGGGGTGGGTCCTACAATGAGCAGTTCTTC.

This chain links TRBV28 with TRBJ2-1; D might be TRBD2 (6 bases). Germline values: CDR1 MDHEN, CDR2 SYDVKM. This CDR3 has 17 residues. Trimming pared 4 bases from V and 10 bases from J, leaving 26 bases between. The CDR3, as DNA: TGTGCCAGCAGTTCTCTGGATCCGGGACTGCCGGCGGAAGAGCAGTTCTTC. Its translation is CASSSLDPGLPAEEQFF.

Sample share makes this clone large. The rearrangement uses TRBV28 and TRBJ1-6, with D possibly TRBD1 on 5 matching bases. The CDR3 is 13 residues long. The ends were cut back, 6 bases at V and 9 bases at J, with 12 bases in the middle. CDR1 and CDR2 from the germline V gene are MDHEN and SYDVKM. Here the CDR3 reads CASSRAQGSPLHF. The DNA of the CDR3 is TGTGCCAGCAGCAGGGCGCAAGGTTCACCCCTCCACTTT.

This chain connects TRBV28 to TRBJ2-7; TRBD2 is a possible D gene (6 bases). The V gene's germline CDR1 is MDHEN and CDR2 SYDVKM. The V gene lost 2 bases and the J gene lost 4 bases, with 15 bases spanning the gap. There are 15 residues in the CDR3. The CDR3 is CASSLVGTEGYEQYF. In DNA, the CDR3 is TGTGCCAGCAGTTTAGTGGGGACGGAGGGTTACGAGCAGTACTTC.

The gene calls are TRBV2 and TRBJ1-6; D not resolved. CDR1 and CDR2 from the germline V gene are SNHLY and FYNNEI. The germline V and J ends were trimmed by 2 bases and 0 bases, with 8 bases remaining between them. The CDR3 extends over 16 amino acids. The CDR3 nucleotides are TGTGCCAGCAGTGAACGCTCGAGCTCCTATAATTCACCCCTCCACTTT. It encodes CASSERSSSYNSPLHF.

This clone qualifies as medium-sized. At the DNA level, this CDR3 is encoded by other sequences in the same sample as well. The CDR3 region has the DNA TGTGCCAGCAAAGTAACAGGGGATAACTATGGCTACACCTTC. Translating gives CASKVTGDNYGYTF. The genes are TRBV6-1 and TRBJ1-2; 7 bases are a match to TRBD1. This CDR3 is built from 14 residues. The ends lost 7 bases at V and 1 base at J; junction bases unmatched: 6. Germline CDR1 is MNHNS and CDR2 is SASEGT.

This clone was observed many times. CDR3 loop: CASTLGTNTGELFF. The CDR3 nucleotides read TGTGCCAGCACCTTGGGCACTAACACCGGGGAGCTGTTTTTT. V and J are TRBV25-1 and TRBJ2-2; D ambiguous. The V gene's germline CDR1 is MGHDK and CDR2 SYGVNS. The V gene lost 7 bases and the J gene lost 2 bases, with 11 bases spanning the gap. CDR3 length: 14 amino acids.

V gene TRBV6-1 combines with J gene TRBJ2-5; D is unclear. The CDR3 has 15 amino acids. The V and J ends lost 2 bases and 4 bases respectively, with 14 bases between them. The germline gives CDR1 MNHNS, CDR2 SASEGT. CDR3 nucleotides: TGTGCCAGCAGTGAATTCCAGGCCAGAGGAGAGACCCAGTACTTC. Translation: CASSEFQARGETQYF.

This chain connects TRBV29-1 to TRBJ1-1; 7 bases fit TRBD1. Germline assignment: CDR1 SQVTM and CDR2 ANQGSEA. J gave up 0 bases and V 7 bases, and 11 bases lay outside the gene matches. The CDR3 loop spans 15 amino acids. The DNA for the CDR3 is TGCAGCGACTTATCCTCAGGGGGGATGAACACTGAAGCTTTCTTT. It specifies CSDLSSGGMNTEAFF.

V and J are TRBV6-1 and TRBJ1-2; 8 nucleotides match TRBD1. V gave up 9 bases and J gave up 8 bases; unmatched junction bases: 8. Germline lookup yields CDR1 MNHNS and CDR2 SASEGT. This CDR3 spans 12 amino acids. DNA for the CDR3: TGTGCCAGTGACAGACAGGGGTACGGCTACACCTTC. Protein product: CASDRQGYGYTF.

This clone was detected many times. This rearrangement joins TRBV5-4 to TRBJ2-7, with D perhaps TRBD2 (6 bases). The germline gives CDR1 SGHNT, CDR2 YYREEE (reference sequence). The CDR3 sequence is 15 residues long. Trimming shortened V by 1 base and J by 1 base, and 12 bases separated the two germline ends. Written as DNA, the CDR3 is TGTGCCAGCAGCTTGTGGGGACTGCGGTCCTACGAGCAGTACTTC. Its protein is CASSLWGLRSYEQYF.

This clone was picked up a small number of times. This rearrangement joins TRBV12-3 or TRBV12-4 to TRBJ1-6; D is unclear. The CDR3 runs 13 residues. V shed 3 bases and J shed 11 bases, with 11 bases lying between them. This CDR3 reads CASSLAAGTPLHF. The DNA of the CDR3 is TGTGCCAGCAGTTTGGCAGCCGGGACACCCCTCCACTTT.

This clone is labeled medium-sized. The chain carries TRBV11-3 and TRBJ2-3, with D maybe TRBD1 (6 bases). Germline CDR1 SGHNT, CDR2 YENEEA. V lost 6 bases and J lost 3, with 25 bases in between. The CDR3 loop spans 18 amino acids. CDR3 in DNA: TGTGCCAGCAGATTGCATCGGGTGGGGGCTTTGGGTACAGATACGCAGTATTTT. This encodes CASRLHRVGALGTDTQYF.

In its sample, this clone ranks as medium-sized. The rearrangement links TRBV2 to TRBJ1-5; possible D gene TRBD1, 5 bases. Germline V gives CDR1 SNHLY, CDR2 FYNNEI. Trimming stripped 4 bases from V and 0 bases from J, with 19 bases between. This CDR3 region has 18 residues. In DNA form, the CDR3 reads TGTGCCAGCAGTGGCAGGGTCTCGGGGGTCCTTAGCAATCAGCCCCAGCATTTT. It specifies CASSGRVSGVLSNQPQHF.

This clone is labeled medium-sized. The chain joins TRBV19 to TRBJ2-5; 10 nucleotides match TRBD1. V dropped 5 bases and J dropped 3; count of bases not matched to a gene: 0. Germline assignment: CDR1 LNHDA and CDR2 SQIVND (reference sequence). This CDR3 region has 13 residues. The CDR3 is CASSGTGEETQYF. CDR3 coding DNA: TGTGCCAGTAGTGGGACAGGGGAAGAGACCCAGTACTTC.